Listed here are 17 T cell receptor beta chains from one sample, sequenced in a study of cytomegalovirus exposure and HLA in healthy donors. 13 Jbeta primers and 60 Vbeta primers were used for the PCR. Generated by immunoSEQ multiplex PCR, the TCRdb table keeps only in-frame clones and is missing some. The sample records some 150,000 clones, roughly 84% being singletons. The source material was PBMCs. The receptors originated from a boy aged 2 to 10 in good health and CMV-seronegative.

The chain recombines TRBV15 with TRBJ1-2; possible D gene TRBD1, 6 bases. The CDR3 is made up of 14 amino acids. V lost 5 bases and J 4 bases, leaving 14 bases between the germline ends. The germline V gene has CDR1 LNHNV and CDR2 YYDKDF (reference sequence). The CDR3 region is CATSVGQGFYGYTF. The CDR3 DNA reads as TGTGCCACCAGCGTCGGGCAGGGGTTCTATGGCTACACCTTC.

The V gene is TRBV5-1, the J gene TRBJ1-5; 9 bases are shared with TRBD1. CDR1 SGHRS and CDR2 YFSETQ come from the germline V gene. This CDR3 is built from 15 residues. V lost 1 base and J lost 2; bases outside the gene matches: 1. For the CDR3, the DNA is TGCGCCAGCAGCTTGCGGGACAGGGGCAATCAGCCCCAGCATTTT. Its protein is CASSLRDRGNQPQHF.

This clone was observed a single time. The rearrangement links TRBV28 to TRBJ2-7; 7 bases are shared with TRBD2. Germline V gene sequence: CDR1 MDHEN, CDR2 SYDVKM. The CDR3 has 13 residues. The V and J ends lost 5 bases and 7 bases, in that order; junction bases with no gene match: 8. The CDR3 is CASSGAGEEEQYF. CDR3 nucleotide sequence: TGTGCCAGCAGTGGTGCGGGAGAAGAAGAGCAGTACTTC.

The chain has TRBV14 and TRBJ2-5; 8 bases fit TRBD2. Losses at the gene ends were 2 bases for V and 1 base for J; bases not matched to a gene: 12. CDR3 length equals 18 residues. The germline CDR1 and CDR2 sequences are SGHDN and FVKESK. This CDR3 is CASSQLKGTSRFQETQYF. CDR3 coding DNA: TGTGCCAGCAGCCAACTAAAGGGGACTAGTCGGTTCCAAGAGACCCAGTACTTC.

This chain joins TRBV5-4 and TRBJ2-1; maybe TRBD2 (7 bases). With 6 bases removed from V and 0 bases from J, the gap between germline ends came to 16 bases. CDR1 and CDR2 (germline): SGHNT, YYREEE (reference sequence). The CDR3 totals 16 residues. CDR3 coding DNA: TGTGCCAGCACCTATGGGGGGGCCATCTCCTACAATGAGCAGTTCTTC. It is translated as CASTYGGAISYNEQFF. Filled out from reference TRBV5-4 and TRBJ2-1, the complete variable domain reads ETGVTQSPTHLIKTRGQQVTLRCSSQSGHNTVSWYQQALGQGPQFIFQYYREEENGRGNFPPRFSGLQFPNYSSELNVNALELDDSALYLCASTYGGAISYNEQFFGPGTRLTVL.

This clone was found a few times. The V call is TRBV25-1, the J call TRBJ1-1, with 7 bases matching TRBD1. Looked up from germline, CDR1 is MGHDK and CDR2 is SYGVNS. The CDR3 covers 15 residues. J gave up 3 bases and V 4 bases, and 8 bases lay outside the gene matches. In DNA form, the CDR3 reads TGTGCCAGCAGTGCGATAGACAGGGTGGACACTGAAGCTTTCTTT. Its protein is CASSAIDRVDTEAFF.

In its sample, this clone was seen once. This rearrangement joins TRBV30 to TRBJ1-4; unclear D gene. Germline V gives CDR1 GTSNPN, CDR2 SVGIG (reference sequence). The CDR3 has 12 amino acids. V shed 1 base and J shed 8 bases, with 8 bases lying between them. This CDR3 is CAWSGAGEKLFF. The CDR3 region has the DNA TGTGCCTGGAGTGGGGCGGGGGAAAAACTGTTTTTT.

This clone was counted once. The V gene is TRBV19, the J gene TRBJ2-5; perhaps TRBD1 as D (5 bases). Germline values: CDR1 LNHDA, CDR2 SQIVND (reference sequence). The CDR3 consists of 13 residues. Deletions cut 7 bases from V and 3 bases from J, with 12 bases between. Here the CDR3 DNA reads TGTGCCAGTATCTCGACAGTTGAAGAGACCCAGTACTTC. Protein: CASISTVEETQYF.

This rearrangement joins TRBV6-5 to TRBJ1-2; 8 bases are shared with TRBD1. Germline CDR1 and CDR2: MNHEY and SVGAGI. The CDR3 totals 13 residues. J was trimmed by 12 bases and V by 0 bases; bases with no gene match: 6. The CDR3 DNA sequence: TGTGCCAGCAGTTACTCGTTCGACAGGGGCCACACCTTC. Translated: CASSYSFDRGHTF.

The chain is built from TRBV2 and TRBJ1-4; 10 bases agree with TRBD1. Trimming at V came to 1 base and at J to 10 bases, leaving 3 bases not matched to a gene. There are 14 residues in the CDR3. Germline CDR1 reads SNHLY; CDR2 reads FYNNEI. CDR3 protein: CASSEVGTGVKLFF. The CDR3 bases are TGTGCCAGCAGTGAAGTAGGGACAGGGGTAAAACTGTTTTTT.

V is TRBV7-2 and J is TRBJ1-4, with 9 nucleotides matching TRBD1. The CDR3 consists of 13 residues. In germline, CDR1 is SGHTA, CDR2 FQGNSA. V dropped 4 bases and J dropped 11; count of bases not matched to a gene: 5. CDR3 bases: TGTGCCAGCAGCTGGGACAGGGAGGCTAAACTGTTTTTT. This sequence encodes CASSWDREAKLFF. The full variable domain, completed using reference TRBV7-2 and TRBJ1-4, is GAGVSQSPSNKVTEKGKDVELRCDPISGHTALYWYRQSLGQGLEFLIYFQGNSAPDKSGLPSDRFSAERTGGSVSTLTIQRTQQEDSAVYLCASSWDREAKLFFGSGTQLSVL.

The chain combines TRBV6-5 with TRBJ1-5, with D hard to call. CDR3 length equals 15 residues. Germline values: CDR1 MNHEY, CDR2 SVGAGI. The V and J ends lost 6 bases and 4 bases respectively, with 16 bases between them. CDR3 protein: CASSQGFGWNQPQHF. CDR3 bases: TGTGCCAGCAGCCAAGGTTTCGGGTGGAATCAGCCCCAGCATTTT.

The rearrangement links TRBV11-2 to TRBJ2-3; TRBD2 matches 9 bases. V gave up 5 bases and J gave up 1 base; unmatched junction bases: 10. Germline-derived CDR1 and CDR2 are SGHAT and FQNNGV. The CDR3 loop spans 17 amino acids. CDR3 amino acids: CASSHALRLAGTDTQYF. CDR3 bases: TGTGCCAGCAGCCACGCCCTTCGACTAGCGGGCACAGATACGCAGTATTTT.

The chain has TRBV19 and TRBJ2-7; no clear D gene. The CDR3 spans 14 residues. Trimming removed 3 bases from V and 3 bases from J, with 12 bases in between. Per the germline V gene, CDR1 is LNHDA and CDR2 is SQIVND (reference sequence). CDR3 in amino acids: CASSIMGRNYEQYF. The CDR3 DNA reads TGTGCCAGTAGTATTATGGGCAGAAACTACGAGCAGTACTTC.

Comments on this clone: Different DNA sequences within this sample yield the same CDR3. This rearrangement joins TRBV9 to TRBJ2-3; maybe TRBD1 (6 bases). This CDR3 has 14 residues. V lost 2 bases and J lost 0, with 7 bases in between. Germline V lookup: CDR1 SGDLS, CDR2 YYNGEE. The CDR3 loop is CASSVGQSTDTQYF. DNA for the CDR3: TGTGCCAGCAGCGTCGGACAGAGCACAGATACGCAGTATTTT.

This chain links TRBV11-1 with TRBJ1-1; D gene unclear. The germline CDR1 and CDR2 sequences are SGHAT and FQDESV (reference sequence). The V end lost 0 bases, the J end lost 5 bases, and 7 bases lay between the germline ends. This CDR3 is 13 amino acids long. The CDR3 DNA is TGTGCCAGCAGCTTAGCCGGGGAAACTGAAGCTTTCTTT. Translated: CASSLAGETEAFF.

This clone was observed once. This sequence joins TRBV5-1 and TRBJ1-2; TRBD1 agrees at 7 bases. V lost 4 bases, J lost 2 bases, and 5 bases stayed unmatched. The CDR3 loop spans 14 amino acids. In germline, CDR1 is SGHRS, CDR2 YFSETQ. The CDR3, as DNA: TGCGCCAGCAGCCCGGAACAGGGGAACTATGGCTACACCTTC. This encodes CASSPEQGNYGYTF.